The T cell receptor beta chain under discussion was sequenced for a study of blood T cells in healthy people across ages. With a J-beta primer mix and a sample-barcoded 5' primer, a second PCR ran 7 to 11 cycles. TCRdb fed the 5' RACE reads into MiXCR, producing one record per CDR3 protein. The table shows about 760,000 distinct CDR3 sequences, with around 50% occurring only once. CDR1 and CDR2 (germline): DFQATT, SNEGSKA (reference sequence). CDR3 length: 15 amino acids. Germline trimming cut 6 bases from V and 11 bases from J; bases unmatched to any gene: 21. Sequenced sample: blood. This clonotype was sampled from a man aged 40-49 years in good health. This chain joins TRBV20-1 and TRBJ2-5; TRBD2 matches 7 bases. CDR3 region: CSALSWWEGLGEQYF. The CDR3 DNA reads TGCAGTGCCCTTTCCTGGTGGGAGGGCTTAGGAGAGCAGTACTTC.